This T cell receptor beta chain was obtained from a study of blood T cell repertoires in COVID-19. Study summary: In each case, the material was cDNA or gDNA derived from T cells, B-cell-depleted T cells, or PBMCs.

The protocol was immunoSEQ multiplex PCR, while the TCRdb copy is restricted to in-frame clones and leaves out a portion. The sample has about 180,000 clones, more than 70% seen once; the top ten hold roughly 18%. Seattle's cohort entered during active infection and was followed longitudinally. Germline V CDR1 and CDR2: MGHDK, SYGVNS. Trimming removed 6 bases from V and 7 bases from J; junction bases left unmatched: 12. This CDR3 has 16 amino acids. This sequence joins TRBV25-1 and TRBJ1-4; 9 bases align to TRBD1. Sequenced input: peripheral blood. This sequence originates from a person between 70 and 80 years old with COVID-19, enrolled during active disease. The CDR3 nucleotides read TGTGCCAGCAGACACGATGGGACAGGGCGTTTTGAAAAACTGTTTTTT. Translated, it gives CASRHDGTGRFEKLFF.